This paragraph reports one TCR beta chain. Its matching antigen is unknown. A read error is possible here, since a much larger clone lies one base away. The record originates from a study of human T cells and chemical hapten exposure. Findings and caveats of the study: Alopecia was present in the donors, so their immune response may differ from healthy people's.

From the RACE reads, TCRdb called clonotypes with MiXCR, one entry per CDR3 protein. The profile covers under 450,000 distinct CDR3 sequences, with around 6% appearing a single time and more than 5.5% taken by the ten largest. Time point of the sample: patch test 2, 6 weeks after DPC sensitization. Treatment described: therapeutic diphenylcyclopropenone sensitization with weekly scalp DPC. Blood collection took place prior to placing each patch test. Deletions cut 4 bases from V and 2 bases from J, with 8 bases between. The CDR3 runs to 14 residues. The germline CDR1 and CDR2 sequences are LGHDT and YNNKEL (reference sequence).

The V and J genes are TRBV3-1 and TRBJ1-4, with D unclear. This clonotype originated in a woman in her late teens or twenties with alopecia areata. Some clones in this sample may be carry-over from other donors' samples. This sample comprised whole blood, obtained in connection with sensitization to the hapten diphenylcyclopropenone (DPC). The CDR3 bases are TGTGCCAGCAGCCCATTGGAGACTAATGAAAAACTGTTTTTT. Residues: CASSPLETNEKLFF.